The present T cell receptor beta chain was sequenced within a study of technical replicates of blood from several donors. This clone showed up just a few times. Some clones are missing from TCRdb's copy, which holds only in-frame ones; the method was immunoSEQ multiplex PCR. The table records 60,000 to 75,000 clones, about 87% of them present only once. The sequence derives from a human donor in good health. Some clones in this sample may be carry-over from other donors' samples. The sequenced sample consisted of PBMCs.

CDR3: CASTRQGLNTEAFF. The DNA for the CDR3 is TGTGCCAGCACGCGACAGGGGTTGAACACTGAAGCTTTCTTT. V usage is TRBV6-6 and J usage is TRBJ1-1; 8 nucleotides line up with TRBD1. The junction had 4 bases not matched to a gene; V was cut back by 7 bases and J by 0 bases. CDR1 and CDR2 from the germline V gene are MNHNY and SVGAGI (reference sequence). This CDR3 is built from 14 residues.